A selection of T cell receptor beta chains follows, all from one sample in a study of shared clonotypes between healthy human individuals. Assay: immunoSEQ multiplex PCR; the TCRdb copy retains only in-frame clones and omits some. The repertoire holds millions of clones, with roughly nine tenths as singletons. Sequenced material: naive CD4+ T cells sorted from blood. The source is a man aged 18 to 30 in good health. Each CDR3 is given with its conserved first and last residue. D genes are given only for firm matches. Size values are once, few and many counts, or a class for expanded clones, and some rows have none.

size	V	D	J	CDR3	DNA
few	TRBV7-9	NA	TRBJ1-5	CASSLGTSSNQPQHF	TGTGCCAGCAGCTTAGGCACCTCATCCAATCAGCCCCAGCATTTT
few	TRBV6-4	NA	TRBJ2-1	CASSAVTGSYNEQFF	TGTGCCAGCAGCGCAGTTACTGGGTCCTACAATGAGCAGTTCTTC
NA	TRBV12-5	NA	TRBJ2-1	CASGLETISNEQFF	TGTGCTAGTGGTTTGGAGACTATCAGTAATGAGCAGTTCTTC
NA	TRBV11-2	NA	TRBJ2-1	CASSTIKGQDYNEQFF	TGTGCCAGCAGCACAATTAAAGGTCAGGATTACAATGAGCAGTTCTTC
NA	TRBV9	NA	TRBJ1-1	CASSPPPGGPTTVTEAFF	TGTGCCAGCAGCCCTCCCCCCGGAGGGCCCACGACGGTCACTGAAGCTTTCTTT
NA	TRBV18	NA	TRBJ2-3	CATMGGTGVNETGTTDTQYF	TGTGCCACTATGGGGGGAACAGGCGTTAATGAAACGGGGACGACAGATACGCAGTATTTT
NA	TRBV30	NA	TRBJ2-3	CAWNRGRTDTQYF	TGTGCCTGGAACCGGGGGCGCACAGATACGCAGTATTTT
once	TRBV7-2	TRBD2	TRBJ2-3	CASSLTSGRTDTQYF	TGTGCCAGCAGCTTGACTAGCGGGAGAACAGATACGCAGTATTTT
NA	TRBV7-9	NA	TRBJ1-6	CASSLSKGRNSPLHF	TGTGCCAGCAGCTTAAGCAAGGGGCGAAATTCACCCCTCCACTTT
NA	TRBV5-6	TRBD1	TRBJ2-7	CASSPLDRGAAYEQYF	TGTGCCAGCAGCCCCTTGGACAGGGGCGCTGCCTACGAGCAGTACTTC
NA	TRBV18	TRBD1	TRBJ1-2	CASSPQGTGSKYGYTF	TGTGCCAGCTCACCCCAGGGGACAGGGTCGAAGTATGGCTACACCTTC
NA	TRBV6-5	NA	TRBJ1-2	CASKPGDTYGYTF	TGTGCCAGCAAGCCAGGGGACACCTATGGCTACACCTTC
NA	TRBV5-1	NA	TRBJ1-1	CASSLGQVGTEAFF	TGCGCCAGCAGCTTGGGTCAGGTGGGCACTGAAGCTTTCTTT
NA	TRBV10-3	TRBD2	TRBJ2-3	CAIKNTGLPDTQYF	TGTGCCATCAAAAACACGGGACTACCAGATACGCAGTATTTT
few	TRBV25-1	TRBD1	TRBJ1-5	CATRGQGDNQPQHF	TGTGCCACCCGAGGACAGGGTGACAATCAGCCCCAGCATTTT
NA	TRBV4-1	TRBD2	TRBJ2-1	CASSQGASGTYNEQFF	TGCGCCAGCAGCCAAGGGGCTAGCGGGACCTACAATGAGCAGTTCTTC
NA	TRBV2	NA	TRBJ1-2	CASSRIPDFNGYTF	TGTGCCAGCAGTAGAATTCCGGACTTTAATGGCTACACCTTC
NA	TRBV28	NA	TRBJ2-1	CASSLSSVNEQFF	TGTGCCAGCAGTTTATCTAGCGTGAATGAGCAGTTCTTC
once	TRBV7-3	NA	TRBJ1-4	CASSDRQGGKLFF	TGTGCCAGCAGCGACAGGCAGGGAGGAAAACTGTTTTTT
NA	TRBV9	NA	TRBJ1-5	CASSPTISNQPQHF	TGTGCCAGCAGCCCGACGATTAGCAATCAGCCCCAGCATTTT
once	TRBV5-1	NA	TRBJ2-5	CASSLGAAQETQYF	TGCGCCAGCAGCTTGGGAGCGGCCCAAGAGACCCAGTACTTC
NA	TRBV4-3	NA	TRBJ2-1	CASSQEGGSYNEQFF	TGCGCCAGCAGCCAAGAAGGGGGGTCCTACAATGAGCAGTTCTTC
NA	TRBV7-8	TRBD1	TRBJ1-1	CASSPRTGSIPEAFF	TGTGCCAGCAGCCCTCGGACAGGGTCCATACCTGAAGCTTTCTTT
NA	TRBV6-1	NA	TRBJ1-4	CASSEIWRGNEKLFF	TGTGCCAGCAGTGAAATTTGGAGGGGGAATGAAAAACTGTTTTTT
NA	TRBV27	NA	TRBJ1-2	CASSLSSDMGPLYGYTF	TGTGCCAGCAGTTTATCATCGGACATGGGTCCGCTCTATGGCTACACCTTC
NA	TRBV28	NA	TRBJ1-4	CASSLSEKLFF	TGTGCCAGCAGTCTATCTGAAAAACTGTTTTTT